The text below deals with one TCR beta chain. Its target is unknown. The source of the sample is a study of radiation and T cells in renal cell carcinoma. Study-wide results and limits: In blood, top tumor clones expanded by 2 weeks, shrinking by 4. Pretreatment tumor biopsies were lacking, so baseline clonotypes are unknown.

The CDR3 covers 19 residues. J lost 0 bases, V lost 2 bases, and 11 bases had no gene match. CDR1 and CDR2 from the germline V gene are SGHTA and FQGNSA. Data came from immunoSEQ multiplex PCR; TCRdb stores just in-frame clones and leaves some out. The sample records around 70,000 clones, over 80% being singletons. Time point defined: blood 2 weeks post-SBRT. Noted treatment: 15 Gy SBRT to primary tumor, nephrectomy 4 weeks later. The patient's renal cell carcinoma had clear cell pathology. The chain combines TRBV7-2 with TRBJ2-4, with 9 nucleotides matching TRBD2. Material: blood, obtained from a patient whose treatment included radiotherapy and nephrectomy. This clonotype was sampled from a man aged 55 to 69 with renal cell carcinoma. CDR3 bases: TGTGCCAGCAGCTTATGGGCTAGCGGGACTGGTCGAGCCAAAAACATTCAGTACTTC. Protein sequence: CASSLWASGTGRAKNIQYF. The whole variable domain, remainder taken from reference TRBV7-2 and TRBJ2-4, is GAGVSQSPSNKVTEKGKDVELRCDPISGHTALYWYRQSLGQGLEFLIYFQGNSAPDKSGLPSDRFSAERTGGSVSTLTIQRTQQEDSAVYLCASSLWASGTGRAKNIQYFGAGTRLSVL.